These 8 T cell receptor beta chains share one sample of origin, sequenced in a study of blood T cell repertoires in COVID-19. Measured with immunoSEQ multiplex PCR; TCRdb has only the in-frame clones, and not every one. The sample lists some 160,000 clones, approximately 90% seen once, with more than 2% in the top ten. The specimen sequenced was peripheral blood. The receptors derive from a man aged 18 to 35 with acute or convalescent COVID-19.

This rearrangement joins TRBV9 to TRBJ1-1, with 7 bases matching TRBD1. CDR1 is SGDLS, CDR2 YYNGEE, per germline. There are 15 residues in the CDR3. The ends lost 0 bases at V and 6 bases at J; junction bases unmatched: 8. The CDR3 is CASSVEDRKTPEAFF. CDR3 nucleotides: TGTGCCAGCAGCGTAGAGGACAGGAAAACTCCTGAAGCTTTCTTT.

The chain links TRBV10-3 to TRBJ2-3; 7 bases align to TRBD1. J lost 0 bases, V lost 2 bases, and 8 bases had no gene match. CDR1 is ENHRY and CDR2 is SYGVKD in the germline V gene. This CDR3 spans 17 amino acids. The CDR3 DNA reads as TGTGCCATCAGTGAGCTCAAACCGGGACAGAGCACAGATACGCAGTATTTT. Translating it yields CAISELKPGQSTDTQYF.

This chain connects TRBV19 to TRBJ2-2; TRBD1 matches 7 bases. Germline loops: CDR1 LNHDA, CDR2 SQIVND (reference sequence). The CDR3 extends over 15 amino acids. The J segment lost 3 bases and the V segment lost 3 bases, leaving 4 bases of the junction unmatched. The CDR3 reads CASSMYRGYTGELFF. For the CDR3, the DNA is TGTGCCAGTAGTATGTACAGGGGATACACCGGGGAGCTGTTTTTT.

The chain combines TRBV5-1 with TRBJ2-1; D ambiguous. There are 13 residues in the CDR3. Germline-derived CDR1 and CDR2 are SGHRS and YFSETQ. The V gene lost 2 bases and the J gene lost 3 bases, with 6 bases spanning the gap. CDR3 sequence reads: CASSFTHYNEQFF. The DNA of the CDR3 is TGCGCCAGCAGCTTTACTCACTACAATGAGCAGTTCTTC. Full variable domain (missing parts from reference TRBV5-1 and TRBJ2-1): KAGVTQTPRYLIKTRGQQVTLSCSPISGHRSVSWYQQTPGQGLQFLFEYFSETQRNKGNFPGRFSGRQFSNSRSEMNVSTLELGDSALYLCASSFTHYNEQFFGPGTRLTVL.

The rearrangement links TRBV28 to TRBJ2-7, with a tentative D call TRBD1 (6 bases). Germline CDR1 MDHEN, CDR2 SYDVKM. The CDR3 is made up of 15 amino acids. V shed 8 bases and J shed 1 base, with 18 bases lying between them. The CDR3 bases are TGTGCCAGCGGGGCCCGGGACAAAAGATCCTACGAGCAGTACTTC. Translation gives CASGARDKRSYEQYF.

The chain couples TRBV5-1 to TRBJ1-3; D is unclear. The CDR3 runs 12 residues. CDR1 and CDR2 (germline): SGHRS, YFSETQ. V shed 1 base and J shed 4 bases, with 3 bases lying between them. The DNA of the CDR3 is TGCGCCAGCAGCTTGCAGGGAAACACCATATATTTT. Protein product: CASSLQGNTIYF.

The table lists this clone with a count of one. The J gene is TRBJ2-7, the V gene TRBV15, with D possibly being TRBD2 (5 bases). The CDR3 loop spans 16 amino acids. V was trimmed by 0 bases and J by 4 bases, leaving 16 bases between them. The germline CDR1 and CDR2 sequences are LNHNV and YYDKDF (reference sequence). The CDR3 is CATSRDLTHSDYEQYF. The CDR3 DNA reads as TGTGCCACCAGCAGAGATCTAACCCATAGCGATTACGAGCAGTACTTC.

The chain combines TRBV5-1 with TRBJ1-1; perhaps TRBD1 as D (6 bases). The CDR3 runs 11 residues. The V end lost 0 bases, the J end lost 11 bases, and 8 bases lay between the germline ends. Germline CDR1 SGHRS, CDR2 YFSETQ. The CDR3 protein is CASSLGTDAFF. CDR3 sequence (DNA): TGCGCCAGCAGCTTGGGGACAGACGCTTTCTTT.